The rows below give T cell receptor beta chains drawn from one sample of a study of shared T cell receptors in the human thymus. Sequencing was performed with immunoSEQ multiplex PCR; in TCRdb, only in-frame clones are kept and a portion is missing. Of around 67,000 clones in the sample, about 95% were seen once. Sequenced input: thymocytes. The receptors originated from a human donor. Both conserved end residues are part of each CDR3. The D gene is left open where the match is weak. Expanded clones get a size class; other rows say once, few or many, or leave the size out.

size	J	V	D	DNA	CDR3
NA	TRBJ2-7	TRBV5-1	NA	TGCGCCAGCAGCTTGGGTGGGCAGGGCCACTACGAGCAGTACTTC	CASSLGGQGHYEQYF
NA	TRBJ2-1	TRBV5-1	NA	TGCGCCAGCAGCCCCCAAGTAGGGTACTTCAATGAGCAGTTCTTC	CASSPQVGYFNEQFF
NA	TRBJ2-3	TRBV5-6	NA	TGTGCCAGCAGCTTGGGGGGCCTTGGCACAGATACGCAGTATTTT	CASSLGGLGTDTQYF
NA	TRBJ1-5	TRBV19	NA	TGTGCCAGTGTCGGGAGCAATCAGCCCCAGCATTTT	CASVGSNQPQHF
NA	TRBJ2-2	TRBV4-3	NA	TGCGCCAGCAGCCAAGATGAACGATGCCTTCAGGGCACCGGGGAGCTGTTTTTT	CASSQDERCLQGTGELFF
NA	TRBJ2-7	TRBV15	TRBD2	TGTGCCACCAGCGGACAAGGACGCGGGGGCGAGCAGTACTTC	CATSGQGRGGEQYF
NA	TRBJ2-2	TRBV28	NA	TGTGCCAGCAGCCAACAGGGGAACACCGGGGAGCTGTTTTTT	CASSQQGNTGELFF
NA	TRBJ2-5	TRBV6-5	NA	TGTGCCAGCAGTTACTCTTTTGGCTACCAAGAGACCCAGTACTTC	CASSYSFGYQETQYF
NA	TRBJ2-1	TRBV28	NA	TGTGCCAGCAGATGGACTGGTGGGGGCAATGAGCAGTTCTTC	CASRWTGGGNEQFF
NA	TRBJ2-7	TRBV5-1	TRBD2	TGCGCCAGCAGCTTGGGGCGGGGGGACACCTACGAGCAGTACTTC	CASSLGRGDTYEQYF
NA	TRBJ2-3	TRBV7-9	NA	TGTGCCAGCAGCTCGGAAAGAGATACGCAGTATTTT	CASSSERDTQYF
NA	TRBJ2-7	TRBV13	TRBD1	TGTGCCAGCAGCCCACAGGGACAGGGGGAAATCTACGAGCAGTACTTC	CASSPQGQGEIYEQYF
once	TRBJ2-7	TRBV4-1	TRBD2	TGCGCCAGCAGCCAAGCCTCTAGCGGGGGACCCTCCTACGAGCAGTACTTC	CASSQASSGGPSYEQYF
NA	TRBJ2-7	TRBV7-9	TRBD2	TGTGCCAGCAGCTTGACTAGCCCACCTTCCTACGAGCAGTACTTC	CASSLTSPPSYEQYF
NA	TRBJ1-6	TRBV5-4	TRBD1	TGTGCCAGCAGCCGCGCCCGACAGGGGAACTATAATTCACCCCTCCACTTT	CASSRARQGNYNSPLHF
NA	TRBJ1-2	TRBV4-2	NA	TGTGCCAGCAGCCAAGATTACCTCGTGGGACTCAACTATGGCTACACCTTC	CASSQDYLVGLNYGYTF
NA	TRBJ2-5	TRBV4-3	TRBD1	TGCGCCAGCAGCTTGGACAGGGGCATCGGGGAGACCCAGTACTTC	CASSLDRGIGETQYF
NA	TRBJ2-1	TRBV19	NA	TGTGCCAGTAGTTCAGGACCCCCCTACAATGAGCAGTTCTTC	CASSSGPPYNEQFF
NA	TRBJ2-3	TRBV6-1	TRBD2	TGTGCCAGCAGTGAACTGGTTCCTAGCGAGCGGGGGGGCTCTGGGGATACGCAGTATTTT	CASSELVPSERGGSGDTQYF
NA	TRBJ2-3	TRBV14	NA	TGTGCCAGCAGCTGTAATACACCGGGACAAACCACAGATACGCAGTATTTT	CASSCNTPGQTTDTQYF
NA	TRBJ1-1	TRBV10-3	NA	TGTGCCATCAGTGAGTCTTACTACAGGACTCCTAACACTGAAGCTTTCTTT	CAISESYYRTPNTEAFF
NA	TRBJ2-1	TRBV5-1	TRBD2	TGCGCCAGCAGCTTGGTTACTAGCGGAACCTACAATGAGCAGTTCTTC	CASSLVTSGTYNEQFF
NA	TRBJ1-1	TRBV10-3	NA	TGTGCCGTGGCAGGGATGAACACTGAAGCTTTCTTT	CAVAGMNTEAFF
NA	TRBJ2-7	TRBV4-2	TRBD1	TGTGCCAGCAGCCAAGATTCGGGACAGGGGGCGGCGTACTTC	CASSQDSGQGAAYF
NA	TRBJ2-5	TRBV5-6	TRBD1	TGTGCCAGCAGCTTCTCCCGGACAGGGTGTATGACCCAGTACTTC	CASSFSRTGCMTQYF
NA	TRBJ1-6	TRBV7-9	NA	TGTGCCAGCAGCCGATCCAACAGGGATAGGACCTATAATTCACCCCTCCACTTT	CASSRSNRDRTYNSPLHF
NA	TRBJ2-7	TRBV7-2	NA	TGTGCCAGCAGCGCCCGGGACAAGACCCCGGACTCCTACGAGCAGTACTTC	CASSARDKTPDSYEQYF
NA	TRBJ1-6	TRBV6-5	TRBD1	TGTGCCAGCAGTTCTCTACAGGGGGCTCGGTCACCCCTCCACTTT	CASSSLQGARSPLHF
NA	TRBJ2-5	TRBV7-9	NA	TGTGCCAGCAGCTTAATGGGGGCCAACACCGAGACCCAGTACTTC	CASSLMGANTETQYF
few	TRBJ2-2	TRBV2	TRBD2	TGTGCCAGCAGTAACCTAGCGGGGGGGCCCGGGGAGCTGTTTTTT	CASSNLAGGPGELFF
NA	TRBJ1-1	TRBV7-6	NA	TGTGCCAGCAGCTTAGCGCGGGAATCGGGGGCTGAAGCTTTCTTT	CASSLARESGAEAFF
NA	TRBJ2-7	TRBV14	NA	TGTGCCAGCAGCCGGACAGTTCGCTCCTACGAGCAGTACTTC	CASSRTVRSYEQYF
NA	TRBJ1-2	TRBV18	NA	TGTGCCAGCTCACCCCGCCTGGTGGATGGCTACACCTTC	CASSPRLVDGYTF
NA	TRBJ1-2	TRBV11-2	NA	TGTGCCAGCAGCTCTTGGATGACGGACTATGGCTACACCTTC	CASSSWMTDYGYTF
NA	TRBJ2-5	TRBV7-2	TRBD2	TGTGCCAGCAGCTCCACGGGGGGGGAAGAGACCCAGTACTTC	CASSSTGGEETQYF
NA	TRBJ1-1	TRBV4-3	NA	TGCGCCAGCAGCCAAGATCGTCAGTCGCAGGGGAACACTGAAGCTTTCTTT	CASSQDRQSQGNTEAFF
NA	TRBJ1-1	TRBV7-9	TRBD1	TGTGCCAGCAGCTTAGGACAGGGGGCTCTCACTGAAGCTTTCTTT	CASSLGQGALTEAFF
NA	TRBJ2-3	TRBV20-1	NA	TGCAGTGCTAGATCCTGGGATACGCAGTATTTT	CSARSWDTQYF
NA	TRBJ2-2	TRBV4-3	NA	TGCGCCAGCAGCCAAGGGAGTCCAGGGAGCCACACCGGGGAGCTGTTTTTT	CASSQGSPGSHTGELFF
NA	TRBJ2-6	TRBV4-2	NA	TGTGCCAGCAGCCCGTGGGGGGAGGCTGGGGCCAACGTCCTGACTTTC	CASSPWGEAGANVLTF
NA	TRBJ2-7	TRBV27	NA	TGTGCCAGCAGTTTCCCCCAAGAGGTTAGGAGTGACGAGCAGTACTTC	CASSFPQEVRSDEQYF
NA	TRBJ1-1	TRBV12-5	TRBD1	TGTGCTAGTGGTCTTTGGGACAGGGATAGGCGTTTATCTGAAGCTTTCTTT	CASGLWDRDRRLSEAFF
NA	TRBJ2-7	TRBV14	NA	TGTGCCAGCAGCCAAGTACCCACAGGGTTGGGTACCTACGAGCAGTACTTC	CASSQVPTGLGTYEQYF
NA	TRBJ1-2	TRBV5-4	NA	TGTGCCAGCAGCCATCACAGGGATTATGGCTACACCTTC	CASSHHRDYGYTF
NA	TRBJ2-5	TRBV9	NA	TGTGCCAGCAGCGTAGTAGGGGCAAGACAAGAGACCCAGTACTTC	CASSVVGARQETQYF